A single sample gave rise to the 10 T cell receptor beta chains below, sequenced in a study of T cells in Graves' hyperthyroidism and ophthalmopathy. From RNA transcripts, TCR beta CDR3 regions were amplified. First-round RT-PCR of the TCR CDR3 relied on the HTBI primer set. TCRdb called the multiplex PCR reads again in MiXCR, with one record for every CDR3 protein. The table includes around 760,000 distinct CDR3 sequences, under 45% detected once. The material sequenced was blood. These receptors were collected from a woman aged 35 to 49 with Graves' hyperthyroidism.

This clonotype has more than one count but fewer than ten. The chain couples TRBV4-1 to TRBJ1-5; D is unclear. The CDR3 length is 14 residues. V was trimmed by 4 bases and J by 6 bases, leaving 13 bases between them. The germline V gene has CDR1 MGHRA and CDR2 YSYEKL. This CDR3 reads CASSLVGSGQPQHF. CDR3 coding DNA: TGCGCCAGCAGCCTCGTGGGGTCGGGTCAGCCCCAGCATTTT.

Note on this clonotype: One end of the junction varies from germline; a read error may be responsible. V is TRBV10-3 and J is TRBJ1-4; D uncertain. This CDR3 has 16 residues. CDR1 is ENHRY, CDR2 SYGVKD, per germline. The CDR3 region is CAISESRGETNEKLLF. As DNA, the CDR3 is TGTGCCATCAGTGAGTCCCGGGGTGAGACTAATGAAAAACTGCTTTTT.

Many counts were recorded for this clonotype. This chain joins TRBV10-3 and TRBJ2-6, with D maybe TRBD2 (6 bases). With 3 bases removed from V and 0 bases from J, the gap between germline ends came to 27 bases. The CDR3 is 22 residues long. Germline V gives CDR1 ENHRY, CDR2 SYGVKD. The chain's CDR3 is CAISDPGGHLKHDVSGANVLTF. DNA for the CDR3: TGTGCCATCAGTGACCCCGGGGGTCACCTCAAGCACGATGTCTCTGGGGCCAACGTCCTGACTTTC.

In its sample, this clonotype was seen many times. The CDR3 DNA follows: TGTGCCAGCAGCTTTTATTCTGCGACAGCGGATTCACCCCTCCACTTT. Amino acid sequence: CASSFYSATADSPLHF. This chain links TRBV7-9 with TRBJ1-6, with D maybe TRBD1 (5 bases). The V gene's germline CDR1 is SEHNR and CDR2 FQNEAQ (reference sequence). This CDR3 has 16 residues. Trimming stripped 3 bases from V and 8 bases from J, with 17 bases between.

J is TRBJ2-6 and V is TRBV28; 10 nucleotides line up with TRBD1. From germline, CDR1 is MDHEN and CDR2 SYDVKM. The J segment lost 2 bases and the V segment lost 4 bases, leaving 2 bases of the junction unmatched. This CDR3 has 16 residues. The CDR3 sequence is CASSSGTGAGANVLTF. CDR3 in DNA: TGTGCCAGCAGTTCCGGGACAGGGGCTGGGGCCAACGTCCTGACTTTC.

This clonotype was seen only a few times. A junction boundary mismatches the germline segment, possibly from a read error. The V call is TRBV15, the J call TRBJ2-7, with TRBD1 matching over 9 bases. CDR1 and CDR2 from the germline V gene are LNHNV and YYDKDF (reference sequence). The CDR3 consists of 15 residues. Written as DNA, the CDR3 is TGTGCCAGCAGCATCGGACAGGGGACCCCCTACGAGCAGTACTTC. Encoded protein: CASSIGQGTPYEQYF.

This clonotype was detected ten times or more. The chain employs TRBV7-9 and TRBJ1-2; 9 nucleotides align to TRBD1. Germline CDR1 SEHNR, CDR2 FQNEAQ (reference sequence). After removal of 8 bases from V and 3 bases from J, the junction contained 1 base not matched to a gene. The CDR3 has 12 residues. The CDR3 DNA reads as TGTGCCAGCGGGGACAGGGACTATGGCTACACCTTC. This translates into CASGDRDYGYTF.

This clonotype was observed a handful of times. The chain combines TRBV5-1 with TRBJ1-1; a weak D match, TRBD1 (6 bases). This CDR3 contains 13 residues. Deletions cut 8 bases from V and 0 bases from J, with 11 bases between. Germline values: CDR1 SGHRS, CDR2 YFSETQ. Here the CDR3 reads CASYDRLNTEAFF. The CDR3 bases are TGCGCCAGTTACGACAGGTTGAACACTGAAGCTTTCTTT.

This clonotype was counted at least ten times. This sequence joins TRBV19 and TRBJ1-1, with D unresolved. Germline V gives CDR1 LNHDA, CDR2 SQIVND (reference sequence). CDR3 size: 14 residues. Trimming cost V 4 bases and J 0 bases, with 9 bases left between them. The CDR3 coding sequence is TGTGCCAGTAGTAAGGCAGATCTGAACACTGAAGCTTTCTTT. Its protein product is CASSKADLNTEAFF.

This clonotype has just a few counts. This CDR3 is CASKGLGSSYEQYF. CDR3 bases: TGTGCCAGCAAAGGGTTAGGTTCTTCCTACGAGCAGTACTTC. This sequence joins TRBV2 and TRBJ2-7; no reliable D call. The germline V gene encodes CDR1 SNHLY and CDR2 FYNNEI. The CDR3 is made up of 14 amino acids. Between the trimmed V and J ends, which lost 7 bases and 1 base, there was a span of 14 bases.